The clone carrying this T cell receptor beta chain was detected many times. Antigen unknown. The CDR3 extends over 15 amino acids. Germline loops: CDR1 SGDLS, CDR2 YYNGEE. The V end lost 4 bases, the J end lost 4 bases, and 17 bases lay between the germline ends. The source of the sample is a study of T-cell reconstitution after alpha-beta-depleted transplantation in children. Broader study findings: The origin of high day-60 TCRbeta diversity in some patients lay in surviving recipient T cells and thymic progenitors. Reportedly, roughly two months post-transplant, alpha-beta T cells arose from several hundred expanded graft clones.

The authors prepared the TCRbeta library with unique molecular identifiers. TCRdb recomputed calls from the PCR reads with MiXCR, one row per CDR3 protein. The table has around 800,000 distinct CDR3 sequences, under 20% seen once. The chain uses TRBV9 and TRBJ1-1, with unresolved D. This receptor was obtained from a male patient under 18 who had a stem cell transplant for acute lymphoblastic leukemia, so the T cells may come from the graft donor. Sequencing was performed on PBMCs, mostly from graft donor cells, taken 360 days after TCRalphabeta/CD19-depleted stem cell transplant. The CDR3, as DNA: TGTGCCAGCAGCCTCGAAGATCGGGGTTTCACTGAAGCTTTCTTT. Translating gives CASSLEDRGFTEAFF.